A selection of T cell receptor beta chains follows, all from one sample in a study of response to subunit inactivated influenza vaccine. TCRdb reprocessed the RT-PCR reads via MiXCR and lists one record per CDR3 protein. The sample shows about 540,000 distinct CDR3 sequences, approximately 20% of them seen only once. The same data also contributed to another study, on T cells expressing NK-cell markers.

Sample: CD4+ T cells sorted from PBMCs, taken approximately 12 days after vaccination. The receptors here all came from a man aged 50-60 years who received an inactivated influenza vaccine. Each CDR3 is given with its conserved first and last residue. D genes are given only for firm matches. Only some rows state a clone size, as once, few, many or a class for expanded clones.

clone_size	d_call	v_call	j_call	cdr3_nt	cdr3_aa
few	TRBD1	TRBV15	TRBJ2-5	TGTGCCACCAGGCGTGGACAGGACCAAGAGACCCAGTACTTC	CATRRGQDQETQYF
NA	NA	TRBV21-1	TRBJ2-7	TGTGCCAGCAGCCGGCGGACCAGCGGGAGGCTGTCCTACGAGCAGTACTTC	CASSRRTSGRLSYEQYF
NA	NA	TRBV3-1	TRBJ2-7	TGTGCCAGCAGCCAATCCTCCGGCAGCTCCTACGAGCAGTACTTC	CASSQSSGSSYEQYF
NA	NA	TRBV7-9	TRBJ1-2	TGTGCCAGCAGCTTATTACAGGGCAGCAACACCTTC	CASSLLQGSNTF
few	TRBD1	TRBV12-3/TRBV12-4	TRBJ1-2	TGTGCCAGCAGTTTAAGGGGGACAGGGGACTATGGCTACACCTTC	CASSLRGTGDYGYTF
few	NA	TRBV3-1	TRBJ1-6	TGTGCCAGCAGCCAAGAAGGTCTGGTGAGAAGGGACTGGGGTTCACCCCTCCACTTT	CASSQEGLVRRDWGSPLHF
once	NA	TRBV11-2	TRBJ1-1	TGTGCCAGCCAGCCTCTGCGTGGTGAGGGTCGCGCTTTCTTT	CASQPLRGEGRAFF
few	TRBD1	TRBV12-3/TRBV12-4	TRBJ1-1	TGTGCCACGGGGGACAGGGTAGTGGCTTTCTTT	CATGDRVVAFF
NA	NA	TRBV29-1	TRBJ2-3	TGCAGCGTTGCTTCGGGGGTGTTTGAGCGGTACACAGATACGCAGTATTTT	CSVASGVFERYTDTQYF
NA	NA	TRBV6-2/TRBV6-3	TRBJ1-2	TGTGCCAGCAGTTACGCCCCAGGGAATGGCTACACCTTC	CASSYAPGNGYTF
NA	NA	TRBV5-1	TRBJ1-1	TGCGCCAGCGCCCCCGGAGGGTGGGACACTGAAGCTTTCTTT	CASAPGGWDTEAFF
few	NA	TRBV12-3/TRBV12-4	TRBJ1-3	TGTGCCAGCGAACTAGAGGCAGGAAACACCATATATTTT	CASELEAGNTIYF
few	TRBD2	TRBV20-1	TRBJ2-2	TGCAGTGCTAGCCGCCCAGCGGGGTCAGCCGGGGAGCTGTTTTTT	CSASRPAGSAGELFF
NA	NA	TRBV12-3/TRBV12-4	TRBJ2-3	TGTGCCAGCAGTCCTCTGGGGCCAGATACGCAGTATTTT	CASSPLGPDTQYF
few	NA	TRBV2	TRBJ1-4	TGTGCCAGCAGTGTGGGGGCGCTTATTGAAAAACTGTTTTTT	CASSVGALIEKLFF
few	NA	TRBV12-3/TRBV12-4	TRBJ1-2	TGTGCCAGCACCATTATAGGGGTCGGGTCTGGCTACACCTTC	CASTIIGVGSGYTF
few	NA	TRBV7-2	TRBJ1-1	TGTGCCAGCAGCGTCCAACAGAGTATGAACACTGAAGCTTTCTTT	CASSVQQSMNTEAFF
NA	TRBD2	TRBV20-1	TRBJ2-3	TGCAGTGCTAGGCCGTTTAGCGGGAGTATCACAGATACGCAGTATTTT	CSARPFSGSITDTQYF
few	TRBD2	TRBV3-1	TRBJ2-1	TGTGCCAGCGGCCCTGCGGCTAGCGGGGGTAATGAGCAGTTCTTC	CASGPAASGGNEQFF
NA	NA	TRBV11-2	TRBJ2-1	TGTGCCAGCAGCACCGGGACTCCAAATGAGCAGTTCTTC	CASSTGTPNEQFF
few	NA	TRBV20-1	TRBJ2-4	TGCAGTGCTCCTGACGCCCTGAAAAACATTCAGTACTTC	CSAPDALKNIQYF
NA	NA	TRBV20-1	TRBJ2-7	TGCAGTGCTCACGACGGGTACGAGCAGTACTTC	CSAHDGYEQYF
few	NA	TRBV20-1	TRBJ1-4	TGCAGTGCTAGTGCAGTGGAGGGTGGGGGTGAAAAACTGTTTTTT	CSASAVEGGGEKLFF
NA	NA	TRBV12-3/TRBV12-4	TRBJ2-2	TGTGCCAGCAGGCCAGACTACAACACCGGGGAGCTGTTTTTT	CASRPDYNTGELFF
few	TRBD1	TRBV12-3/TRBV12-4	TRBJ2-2	TGTGCCAGCAGAAGGACAGGGTTCGGGGAGCTGTTTTTT	CASRRTGFGELFF
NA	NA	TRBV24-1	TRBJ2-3	TGTGCCACCAGTGAACGGGGCACAGATACGCAGTATTTT	CATSERGTDTQYF
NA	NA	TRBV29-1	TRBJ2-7	TGCAGCGTTGCCAGGACCTCCTACGAGCAGTACTTC	CSVARTSYEQYF
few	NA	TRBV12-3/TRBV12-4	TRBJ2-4	TGTGCCAGCAGTTTTCCTCGGACAGAGGAGAGGGCCAAAAACATTCAGTACTTC	CASSFPRTEERAKNIQYF
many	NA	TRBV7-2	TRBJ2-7	TGTGCCAGCAGCAAGTCGGCCTACGAGCAGTACTTC	CASSKSAYEQYF
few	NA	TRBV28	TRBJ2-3	TGTGCCAGCAGCGACAGCAACACAGATACGCAGTATTTT	CASSDSNTDTQYF
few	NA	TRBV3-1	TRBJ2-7	TGTGCCAGCAGCCAAGCGGCGGGCATCTACGAGCAGTACTTC	CASSQAAGIYEQYF
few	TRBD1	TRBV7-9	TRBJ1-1	TGTGCCAGCAGCACCCGACAGGGTAGGGCTGAAGCTTTCTTT	CASSTRQGRAEAFF
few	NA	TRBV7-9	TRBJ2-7	TGTGCCAGCAGCTTAGCAGGACAGAATTCCTACGAGCAGTACTTC	CASSLAGQNSYEQYF
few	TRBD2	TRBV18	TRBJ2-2	TGTGCCAGCTCACCATTTTCGGGAGGCGACACCGGGGAGCTGTTTTTT	CASSPFSGGDTGELFF
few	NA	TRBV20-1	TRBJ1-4	TGCAGTGCAGACTCAGCTGCAACTAATGAAAAACTGTTTTTT	CSADSAATNEKLFF
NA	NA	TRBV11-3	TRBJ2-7	TGTGCCAGCAGCTTAGGCTCGGCGGGATTCTACGAGCAGTACTTC	CASSLGSAGFYEQYF
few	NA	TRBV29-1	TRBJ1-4	TGCAGCGTGCGTGGGGGACGGGATGAAAAACTGTTTTTT	CSVRGGRDEKLFF
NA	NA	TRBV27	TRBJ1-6	TGTGCCAGCAGTTTAAAGACGGATTCACCCCTCCACTTT	CASSLKTDSPLHF
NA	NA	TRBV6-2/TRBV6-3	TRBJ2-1	TGTGCCAGCAGTTACCAGAGACAGGTAAACAATGAGCAGTTCTTC	CASSYQRQVNNEQFF
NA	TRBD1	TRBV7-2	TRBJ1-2	TGTGCCAGCAGCTACCGGGACAGGGGCTACACCTTC	CASSYRDRGYTF
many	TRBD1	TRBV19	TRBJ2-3	TGTGCCAGTAGTAACATCGGGACAGGTCGTCTCAATACGCAGTATTTT	CASSNIGTGRLNTQYF
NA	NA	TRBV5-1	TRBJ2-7	TGCGCCAGCAGCTTGGCCCTACAGGAGGCCTACGAGCAGTACTTC	CASSLALQEAYEQYF
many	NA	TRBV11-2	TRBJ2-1	TGTGCCAGCAGCTTACACGGATACAATGAGCAGTTCTTC	CASSLHGYNEQFF
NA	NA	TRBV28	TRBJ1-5	TGTGCCAGCAGTTCAGGAGGGGGGGAGGAGAGCAATCAGCCCCAGCATTTT	CASSSGGGEESNQPQHF
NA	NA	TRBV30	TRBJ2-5	TGTGCCTGGAGTGTGAAGTCCCAAGAGACCCAGTACTTC	CAWSVKSQETQYF
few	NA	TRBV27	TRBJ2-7	TGTGCCAGCAGTTTCTCTTTACCCTCCTACGAGCAGTACTTC	CASSFSLPSYEQYF